Below are 21 T cell receptor beta chains sequenced from a single sample in a study of Graves' ophthalmopathy and Graves' hyperthyroidism. Amplification of the TCR beta CDR3 regions used RNA transcripts (as template). Scientists carried out first-round RT-PCR using HTBI primers and then a second-round multiplex PCR. TCRdb recomputed calls from the multiplex PCR reads with MiXCR, one row per CDR3 protein. Of 200,000 to 300,000 distinct CDR3 sequences listed, about 46% are singletons. The sample taken for sequencing was peripheral blood. The receptor set was obtained from an adult man with Graves' ophthalmopathy.

This chain links TRBV7-6 with TRBJ2-2; tentative D call: TRBD2 (7 bases). The CDR3 loop spans 16 amino acids. CDR1 is SGHVS and CDR2 is FNYEAQ in the germline V gene. The V gene lost 3 bases and the J gene lost 1 base, with 12 bases spanning the gap. DNA for the CDR3: TGTGCCAGCAGCTTCGGAGGGGGGGGGAACACCGGGGAGCTGTTTTTT. As protein: CASSFGGGGNTGELFF.

This clonotype was recorded a few times. The gene calls are TRBV9 and TRBJ2-2; D is unclear. Germline V lookup: CDR1 SGDLS, CDR2 YYNGEE. V gave up 0 bases and J gave up 7 bases, with 4 bases separating them. The CDR3 loop spans 12 amino acids. The CDR3 sequence is CASSVDLGELFF. The CDR3 DNA sequence: TGTGCCAGCAGCGTAGACCTCGGGGAGCTGTTTTTT.

The V gene is TRBV10-3, the J gene TRBJ2-7; possibly TRBD2 for D (6 bases). The ends were cut back, 5 bases at V and 1 base at J, with 15 bases in the middle. Germline V gives CDR1 ENHRY, CDR2 SYGVKD. The CDR3 contains 15 residues. The CDR3 reads CAISLEPSASYEQYF. The CDR3, as DNA: TGTGCCATCAGTTTAGAGCCTAGCGCTTCCTACGAGCAGTACTTC.

The rearrangement joins TRBV10-1 to TRBJ2-5; 9 nucleotides line up with TRBD2. The germline gives CDR1 WNHNN, CDR2 SYGVQD (reference sequence). Germline trimming cut 3 bases from V and 5 bases from J; bases unmatched to any gene: 10. The CDR3 has 16 amino acids. CDR3 amino acids: CASSDGASGAGETQYF. CDR3 DNA sequence: TGCGCCAGCAGTGATGGAGCTAGCGGGGCTGGGGAGACCCAGTACTTC.

Many counts were recorded for this clonotype. The V gene is TRBV11-2, the J gene TRBJ2-7; D might be TRBD2 (5 bases). Looked up from germline, CDR1 is SGHAT and CDR2 is FQNNGV. V lost 0 bases to trimming and J lost 0 bases, with 6 bases between them. This CDR3 region has 14 residues. The CDR3 nucleotides read TGTGCCAGCAGCTTAGATGACTACTCCTACGAGCAGTACTTC. Translating it yields CASSLDDYSYEQYF.

This clonotype was seen only a few times. This chain joins TRBV7-6 and TRBJ2-5; 11 bases map to TRBD2. The germline CDR1 and CDR2 sequences are SGHVS and FNYEAQ. Trimming removed 0 bases from V and 4 bases from J; junction bases left unmatched: 4. There are 16 residues in the CDR3. In DNA, the CDR3 is TGTGCCAGCAGCTTAGCTATAGCGGGAGGGGGAGAGACCCAGTACTTC. Translation: CASSLAIAGGGETQYF.

Notes on this clonotype: The DNA is left out, because the CDR3 cannot be placed on it with certainty; the CDR3 is given as TCRdb lists it. The CDR3 here is CSALPGSYGCTF. J is TRBJ1-2 and V is TRBV20-1; whether TRBD1, the table's D call, matches the DNA was not checked. Germline V lookup: CDR1 DFQATT, CDR2 SNEGSKA (reference sequence). The CDR3 spans 12 residues, counting both ends.

The rearrangement joins TRBV7-2 to TRBJ1-5, with D unclear. This CDR3 has 14 amino acids. Germline CDR1 SGHTA, CDR2 FQGNSA. The germline V and J ends were trimmed by 1 base and 1 base, with 5 bases remaining between them. As DNA, the CDR3 is TGTGCCAGCAGCTTAGGGGAGAGCAATCAGCCCCAGCATTTT. Amino acid sequence: CASSLGESNQPQHF. Full variable domain (outside the CDR3, taken from reference TRBV7-2 and TRBJ1-5): GAGVSQSPSNKVTEKGKDVELRCDPISGHTALYWYRQSLGQGLEFLIYFQGNSAPDKSGLPSDRFSAERTGGSVSTLTIQRTQQEDSAVYLCASSLGESNQPQHFGDGTRLSIL.

This clonotype was counted a few times. The chain links TRBV19 to TRBJ2-7, with 11 positions matching TRBD1. The CDR3 loop spans 14 amino acids. Germline V gives CDR1 LNHDA, CDR2 SQIVND (reference sequence). Trimming took 4 bases from V and 2 from J; bases not matched to a gene: 1. The CDR3 region has the DNA TGTGCCAGTAGTAAGGGACAGGGGGCCTACGAGCAGTACTTC. Amino acid sequence: CASSKGQGAYEQYF.

The rearrangement links TRBV29-1 to TRBJ1-1; the D is unclear. Germline V lookup: CDR1 SQVTM, CDR2 ANQGSEA. Trimming stripped 3 bases from V and 0 bases from J, with 8 bases between. The length of the CDR3 is 13 residues. CDR3 amino acids: CSVDETMNTEAFF. CDR3 sequence (DNA): TGCAGCGTTGACGAGACGATGAACACTGAAGCTTTCTTT.

This clonotype was recorded a few times. This chain joins TRBV9 and TRBJ1-2, with 9 positions matching TRBD1. Trimming removed 1 base from V and 7 bases from J; junction bases left unmatched: 8. CDR1 SGDLS and CDR2 YYNGEE come from the germline V gene. The CDR3 consists of 15 residues. The CDR3 DNA is TGTGCCAGCAGCGTACCCGGGACAGGGTTCTCTGGCTACACCTTC. It encodes CASSVPGTGFSGYTF.

The chain has TRBV5-5 and TRBJ2-7; TRBD1 agrees at 8 bases. V shed 1 base and J 2 bases; nucleotides not matched to a gene: 2. Germline V CDR1 and CDR2: SGHKS, YYEKEE (reference sequence). The CDR3 loop spans 14 amino acids. The CDR3 loop is CASSLTGQAYEQYF. The CDR3 DNA is TGTGCCAGCAGCTTGACGGGACAGGCCTACGAGCAGTACTTC.

This clonotype was detected a few times. This sequence joins TRBV29-1 and TRBJ1-1; 8 bases match TRBD1. The CDR3 contains 12 residues. Trimming cost V 4 bases and J 3 bases; bases outside gene matches: 1. Germline V lookup: CDR1 SQVTM, CDR2 ANQGSEA. The CDR3: CSVVTGDTEAFF. CDR3 bases: TGCAGCGTTGTGACAGGGGACACTGAAGCTTTCTTT.

This chain joins TRBV7-3 and TRBJ1-4; D is unresolved. The CDR3 is made up of 10 amino acids. V shed 6 bases and J shed 8 bases, with 4 bases lying between them. Per the germline V gene, CDR1 is SGHTA and CDR2 is FQGTGA. CDR3: CASRGEKLFF. CDR3 nucleotide sequence: TGTGCCAGCAGGGGGGAAAAACTGTTTTTT.

This clonotype was found many times. V gene TRBV24-1 combines with J gene TRBJ1-5, with D unresolved. This CDR3 has 15 amino acids. Looked up from germline, CDR1 is KGHDR and CDR2 is SFDVKD. Trimming removed 3 bases at V and 0 bases at J, with 8 bases between. The CDR3 nucleotides are TGTGCCACCAGTGATAAGGCCTATAGCAATCAGCCCCAGCATTTT. Amino acid sequence: CATSDKAYSNQPQHF.

The chain couples TRBV29-1 to TRBJ1-1; 9 bases are a match to TRBD1. Per the germline V gene, CDR1 is SQVTM and CDR2 is ANQGSEA. The CDR3 is made up of 16 amino acids. V shed 7 bases, J shed 3 bases, and the junction held 15 bases outside the gene matches. The CDR3 DNA reads TGCAGCGCCCCGGGACAGGGTGTAGAGAAAGACACTGAAGCTTTCTTT. This codes for CSAPGQGVEKDTEAFF. The whole variable domain, filled in from reference TRBV29-1 and TRBJ1-1, reads SAVISQKPSRDICQRGTSLTIQCQVDSQVTMMFWYRQQPGQSLTLIATANQGSEATYESGFVIDKFPISRPNLTFSTLTVSNMSPEDSSIYLCSAPGQGVEKDTEAFFGQGTRLTVV.

This clonotype is medium-sized. The gene calls are TRBV4-2 and TRBJ2-7, with 7 bases fitting TRBD2. There are 15 residues in the CDR3. V trimming: 1 base; J trimming: 0 bases; junction bases outside the gene matches: 3. Germline values: CDR1 LGHNA, CDR2 YNFKEQ. The CDR3 coding sequence is TGTGCCAGCAGCCAAGCCCGGGAGGCCTCCTACGAGCAGTACTTC. Its protein is CASSQAREASYEQYF.

Note on this clonotype: The CDR3 does not end in the conserved phenylalanine or tryptophan, so this is likely a read error. The DNA is omitted, as the CDR3 cannot be located on it reliably, and the CDR3 follows TCRdb's listing. V gene TRBV7-9 combines with J gene TRBJ1-1. Germline V CDR1 and CDR2: SEHNR, FQNEAQ (reference sequence). The CDR3 is 9 residues long, ends included. CDR3 region: CASSRGRFG.

The chain uses TRBV29-1 and TRBJ2-2; D may be TRBD2 (5 bases). V lost 7 bases and J lost 7, with 7 bases in between. The CDR3 loop spans 10 amino acids. Germline V gene lookup returns CDR1 SQVTM and CDR2 ANQGSEA. The CDR3 reads CSARDGELFF. The CDR3 DNA sequence: TGCAGCGCACGGGACGGGGAGCTGTTTTTT.

V gene TRBV20-1 combines with J gene TRBJ2-2; D not resolved. Germline CDR1 DFQATT, CDR2 SNEGSKA (reference sequence). The CDR3 contains 12 residues. Trimming removed 6 bases from V and 8 bases from J, with 13 bases in between. CDR3 sequence reads: CSAQLQTGELFF. The CDR3 DNA is TGCAGTGCGCAACTACAGACAGGGGAGCTGTTTTTT.

This clonotype was detected a few times. This sequence joins TRBV20-1 and TRBJ2-7; 13 bases map to TRBD2. Per germline, CDR1 DFQATT and CDR2 SNEGSKA (reference sequence). CDR3 size: 16 residues. The V gene end was trimmed by 3 bases and the J gene end by 4 bases; junction bases not matched to a gene: 9. CDR3 coding DNA: TGCAGTGCTAGGGCGACTAGCGGGGGGCTCACTTACGAGCAGTACTTC. Protein sequence: CSARATSGGLTYEQYF.